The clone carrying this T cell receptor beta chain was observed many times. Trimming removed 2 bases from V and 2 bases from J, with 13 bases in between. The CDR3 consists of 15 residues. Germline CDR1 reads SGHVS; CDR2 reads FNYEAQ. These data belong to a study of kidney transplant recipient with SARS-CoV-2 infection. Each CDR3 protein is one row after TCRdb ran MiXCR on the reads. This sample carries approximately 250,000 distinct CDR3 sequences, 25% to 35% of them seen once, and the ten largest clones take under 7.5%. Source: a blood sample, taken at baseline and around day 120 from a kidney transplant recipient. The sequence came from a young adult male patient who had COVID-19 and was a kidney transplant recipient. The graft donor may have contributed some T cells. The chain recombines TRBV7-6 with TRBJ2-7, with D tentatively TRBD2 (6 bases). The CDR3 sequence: CASSLTLAMAYEQYF. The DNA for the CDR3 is TGTGCCAGCAGCTTAACCCTAGCGATGGCCTACGAGCAGTACTTC.